This entry features one T cell receptor beta chain sequence. Antigen: not known. This sample was included in a study of beta chain features in type 1 diabetes. Study-level information: Across all samples, roughly 100,000,000 sorted cells were examined. Study-level results: A moderate, significant TCRB CDR3 shortening appeared in type 1 diabetes across four CD4+ subsets.

Averaging around 110 mL, one heparinised blood draw came from each individual donor. Each of the CD4+ naive, central memory, regulatory and stem cell-like memory populations was sorted via CD45RO/CCR7/CD25/CD127/CD95/CD27. What was sequenced were expressed TCRB transcripts, since all of the isolated RNA had been reverse transcribed. Deep immunoSEQ sequencing covered naive, central memory and regulatory T cell samples. Clones were sequenced by immunoSEQ multiplex PCR, and TCRdb holds only the in-frame ones, with some missing. The sample records roughly 730,000 clones, 13% being singletons. The CDR3 has 13 amino acids. V lost 8 bases and J lost 7, with 17 bases in between. Per the germline V gene, CDR1 is MNHEY and CDR2 is SVGAGI.

This chain joins TRBV6-5 and TRBJ1-2; D is perhaps TRBD1 (6 bases). Sequenced sample: naive CD4+ T cells from blood. This receptor was taken from a man aged 18 to 29 with type 1 diabetes. CDR3 loop: CASRMRGESGYTF. CDR3 nucleotides: TGTGCCAGCCGCATGAGGGGGGAGAGTGGCTACACCTTC.